This T cell receptor beta chain was recorded in a study of CD8 T cells in Susac syndrome. V was clipped by 5 bases and J by 8 bases, with 19 bases between them. Germline assignment: CDR1 SQVTM and CDR2 ANQGSEA. The CDR3 totals 14 residues. TCR beta sequencing was performed on blood CD8+ and CD4+ T cells. Random hexamers were used to reverse transcribe the RNA input (roughly 0.5 to 1 ug). Multiplex immunoSEQ PCR targeted 54 Vbeta and 13 Jbeta TCR beta segments. Via MiXCR, TCRdb re-called the immunoSEQ multiplex PCR reads, giving one row per CDR3 protein. The sample yields 150,000 to 200,000 distinct CDR3 sequences, 90% to 95% seen once.

The chain employs TRBV29-1 and TRBJ1-3, with a tentative D call TRBD1 (6 bases). The sample taken for sequencing was CD4+ T cells from PBMCs. This TCR was recovered from a human donor in good health. Here the CDR3 DNA reads TGCAGCGTTAAAAAGGGGACAAGTGGGGACACCATATATTTT. Its protein is CSVKKGTSGDTIYF.